This T cell receptor (beta chain) originates from a study of blood T cell repertoires in COVID-19. Whole-study context: The cDNA or gDNA used as material had been derived from T cells, B-cell-depleted T cells, or PBMCs.

The germline V gene encodes CDR1 MDHEN and CDR2 SYDVKM. This CDR3 has 12 residues. V lost 8 bases and J lost 1, with 6 bases in between. Generated by immunoSEQ multiplex PCR, the TCRdb table keeps only in-frame clones and is missing some. The sample lists 250,000 or so clones; around 90% were seen once. A few counts support this clone. Those enrolled, adults aged about 18 to 89 years, came from 25 or so US areas. Donors were grouped by their self-reported clinical history. The sample comprised PBMCs or T cells enriched from blood (not recorded which). The TCR originated in a human donor in a cohort exposed to, infected with or recovered from COVID-19 (not recorded which). The donor label of this sample is uncertain. The chain is built from TRBV28 and TRBJ1-5; a possible D gene is TRBD1 (5 bases). The CDR3 loop is CASRGSNQPQHF. Written as DNA, the CDR3 is TGTGCCAGCCGGGGGAGCAATCAGCCCCAGCATTTT. The variable domain in full, completed from reference TRBV28 and TRBJ1-5, reads DVKVTQSSRYLVKRTGEKVFLECVQDMDHENMFWYRQDPGLGLRLIYFSYDVKMKEKGDIPEGYSVSREKKERFSLILESASTNQTSMYLCASRGSNQPQHFGDGTRLSIL.